The clone carrying this T cell receptor beta chain has only a few counts. The target antigen is unknown. This specimen belongs to a study of T cells in Graves' hyperthyroidism and ophthalmopathy. Study outcomes and limitations: Blood held most thyroid clonotypes expanded above 0.001 frequency.

Lactation, pregnancy, other autoimmune disease or uncontrolled infection excluded patients. V lost 10 bases and J 8 bases, leaving 14 bases between the germline ends. Germline lookup yields CDR1 MDHEN and CDR2 SYDVKM. The CDR3 has 11 residues. Using RNA transcripts as the source, TCR beta CDR3 regions were amplified. A first-round RT-PCR of the TCR CDR3 used the HTBI primer set. From the multiplex PCR reads, TCRdb called clonotypes with MiXCR, one entry per CDR3 protein. The sample lists approximately 370,000 distinct CDR3 sequences; about 16% were seen once. The material sequenced was blood. The genes are TRBV28 and TRBJ1-2; D is possibly TRBD1 (5 bases). This sequence originates from a woman aged 25 to 39 with Graves' hyperthyroidism. The CDR3: CAIPTESGYTF. The CDR3 region has the DNA TGTGCCATTCCGACAGAGTCCGGCTACACCTTC.